The T cell receptor beta chain under discussion was sequenced for a study of blood T cells in healthy people across ages. Sample-barcoded 5' priming and a J-beta primer mix drove a second PCR of about 7 to 12 cycles. MiXCR was run by TCRdb on the 5' RACE reads, yielding one entry per CDR3 protein. This repertoire shows fewer than 900,000 distinct CDR3 sequences, roughly 45% found once; its top ten account for 20% to 25%. This clonotype has ten or more counts. Germline V gene lookup returns CDR1 LGHDT and CDR2 YNNKEL (reference sequence). Trimming left V 4 bases short and J 1 base short, with 13 bases between. The CDR3 sequence is 15 residues long.

This chain joins TRBV3-1 and TRBJ2-5; D remains unclear. The specimen was blood. The sequence came from a woman aged 55-69 years in good health. DNA of the CDR3: TGTGCCAGCAGCCTACCCCTAGGCGGCCAAGAGACCCAGTACTTC. It translates to CASSLPLGGQETQYF.